This T cell receptor beta chain appears in the sequencing data of a study of PD-1 blockade in classical Hodgkin lymphoma. Time point: newly diagnosed, previously untreated cHL patient sample. By magnetic negative selection, CD4+ T cells were purified from thawed PBMCs. Assay used: immunoSEQ multiplex PCR; TCRdb lists only in-frame clones, some missing. The sample consists of 25,000 to 30,000 clones, around 89% of them appearing once. As for this clone: As yet, its antigen is unknown.

Study conclusions and caveats: Reported findings placed baseline TCR diversity lower in newly diagnosed patients (compared with healthy donors). Whatever underlies the repertoire differences (possibly disease activity or prior therapy) remains undefined.

Trimming shortened V by 4 bases and J by 3 bases, and 13 bases separated the two germline ends. The CDR3 is 14 residues long. Germline CDR1 is LGHNA and CDR2 is YSLEER. The sample was CD4+ T cells from blood. This clonotype was obtained from a human donor with classical Hodgkin lymphoma. The genes are TRBV4-3 and TRBJ2-7, with D uncertain. The CDR3 DNA sequence: TGCGCCAGCAGCCCAAGTCGAGTCAGCTACGAGCAGTACTTC. Translating it yields CASSPSRVSYEQYF.